This T cell receptor (beta chain) was recovered during a study of cytomegalovirus exposure and HLA in healthy donors. In the case of this clone: What it recognizes is unknown.

Amplification used 60 Vbeta primers and 13 Jbeta primers. Assay used: immunoSEQ multiplex PCR; TCRdb lists only in-frame clones, some missing. This table holds some 140,000 clones, 70% to 80% found once. The CDR3 loop spans 13 amino acids. Deletions cut 0 bases from V and 4 bases from J, with 7 bases between. Germline V gene sequence: CDR1 GTSNPN, CDR2 SVGIG (reference sequence). The study, taken as a whole, reports: Among the CMV-associated chains, three were confirmed in vitro as specific for CMV antigens.

The material sequenced was PBMCs. This TCR was sampled from a man in his thirties or forties in good health and CMV-seronegative. The J gene is TRBJ1-5, the V gene TRBV30; TRBD1 might be the D (5 bases). This CDR3 reads CAWSVQGNQPQHF. The CDR3 nucleotides read TGTGCCTGGAGTGTTCAGGGAAATCAGCCCCAGCATTTT.